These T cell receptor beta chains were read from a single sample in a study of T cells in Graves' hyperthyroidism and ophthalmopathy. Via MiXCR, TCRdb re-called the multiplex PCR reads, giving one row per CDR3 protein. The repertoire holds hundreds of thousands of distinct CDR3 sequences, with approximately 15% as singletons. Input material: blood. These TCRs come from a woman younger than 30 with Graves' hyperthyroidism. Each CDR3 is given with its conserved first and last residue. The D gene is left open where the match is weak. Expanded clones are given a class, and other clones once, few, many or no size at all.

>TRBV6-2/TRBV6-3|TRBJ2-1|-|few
CASTLRAYPRSYNEQFF
TGTGCCAGCACCTTACGGGCCTACCCCCGGAGCTACAATGAGCAGTTCTTC
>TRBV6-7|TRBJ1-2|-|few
CASSYPKEEGYTF
TGTGCCAGCAGTTACCCAAAGGAGGAGGGCTACACCTTC
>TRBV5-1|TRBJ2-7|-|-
CASSTGSYYEQYF
TGCGCCAGCAGCACCGGGAGTTACTACGAGCAGTACTTC
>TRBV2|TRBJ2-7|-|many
CASTGGFEQYF
TGTGCCAGTACAGGAGGGTTCGAGCAGTACTTC
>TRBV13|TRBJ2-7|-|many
CASSSTRSSYEQYF
TGTGCCAGCAGCTCCACGAGGAGCTCCTACGAGCAGTACTTC
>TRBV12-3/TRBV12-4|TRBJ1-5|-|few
CASTRGSLNGQPQHF
TGTGCCAGCACGCGAGGGAGCTTGAATGGTCAGCCCCAGCATTTT
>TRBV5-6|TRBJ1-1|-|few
CASSLGEAEAFF
TGTGCCAGCAGCTTAGGGGAGGCTGAAGCTTTCTTT
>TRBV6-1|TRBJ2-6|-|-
CASTPSGSGANVLTF
TGTGCCAGCACTCCGTCGGGCTCTGGGGCCAACGTCCTGACTTTC
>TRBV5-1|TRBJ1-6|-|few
CASSLAGRSPLHF
TGCGCCAGCAGCTTGGCAGGGCGCTCACCCCTCCACTTT
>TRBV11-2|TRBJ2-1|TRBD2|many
CASSPTPGLAANEQFF
TGTGCCAGCAGCCCAACTCCGGGACTAGCGGCCAATGAGCAGTTCTTC
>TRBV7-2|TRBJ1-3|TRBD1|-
CASSLGFAGGALFGNTIYF
TGTGCCAGCAGCTTAGGATTCGCAGGGGGCGCTTTGTTTGGAAACACCATATATTTT
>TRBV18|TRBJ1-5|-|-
CASSRVGQPNQPQHF
TGTGCCAGCTCGCGGGTAGGACAGCCCAATCAGCCCCAGCATTTT
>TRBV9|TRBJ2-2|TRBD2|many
CASSVAGGTGELFF
TGTGCCAGCAGCGTAGCGGGGGGCACCGGGGAGCTGTTTTTT
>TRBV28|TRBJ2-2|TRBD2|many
CASRDLAGGTGELFF
TGTGCCAGCAGGGACCTAGCGGGAGGGACCGGGGAGCTGTTTTTT
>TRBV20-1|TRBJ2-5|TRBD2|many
CSAGGSGNGQETQYF
TGCAGTGCTGGGGGTAGCGGGAACGGTCAAGAGACCCAGTACTTC
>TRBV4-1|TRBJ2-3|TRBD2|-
CASSIRAGGGTSTDTQYF
TGCGCCAGCAGCATCCGAGCGGGAGGGGGGACTAGCACAGATACGCAGTATTTT
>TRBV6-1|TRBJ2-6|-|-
CASSEESSGANVLTF
TGTGCCAGCAGTGAAGAGAGTTCGGGGGCCAACGTCCTGACTTTC
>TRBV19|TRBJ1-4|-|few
CASSPGRTGEKLFF
TGTGCCAGTAGTCCGGGGCGAACGGGAGAAAAACTGTTTTTT
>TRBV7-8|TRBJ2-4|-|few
CASSLVGPRTAKNIQYF
TGTGCCAGCAGCTTAGTAGGGCCTAGGACTGCCAAAAACATTCAGTACTTC
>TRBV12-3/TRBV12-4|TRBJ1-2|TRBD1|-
CASTPTGVNGYTF
TGTGCCAGCACCCCAACAGGGGTTAATGGCTACACCTTC
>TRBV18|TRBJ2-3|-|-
CASSPFQRIQDTQYF
TGTGCCAGCTCCCCGTTCCAAAGAATTCAGGATACGCAGTATTTT
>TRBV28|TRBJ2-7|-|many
CASSFSYDRAEQYF
TGTGCCAGCAGTTTTTCCTACGATAGGGCCGAGCAGTACTTC
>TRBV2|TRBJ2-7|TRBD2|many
CASGTSSEQYF
TGTGCCAGCGGGACTAGCAGCGAGCAGTACTTC
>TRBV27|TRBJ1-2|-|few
CASSLVEGWAYGYTF
TGTGCCAGCAGTTTGGTGGAGGGGTGGGCCTATGGCTACACCTTC
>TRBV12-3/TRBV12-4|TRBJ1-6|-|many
CASRSDLGGWYSPLHF
TGTGCCAGCAGGTCCGACCTGGGGGGTTGGTATTCACCCCTCCACTTT
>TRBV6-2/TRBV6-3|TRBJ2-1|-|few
CASSYRGAVPLTNEQFF
TGTGCCAGCAGTTACCGGGGGGCGGTCCCCCTGACCAATGAGCAGTTCTTC
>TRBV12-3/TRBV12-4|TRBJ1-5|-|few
CASTGPNQPQHF
TGTGCCAGCACCGGACCCAATCAGCCCCAGCATTTT
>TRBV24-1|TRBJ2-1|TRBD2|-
CATSDPGLAGPLNEQFF
TGTGCCACCAGTGATCCCGGACTAGCGGGCCCGTTAAATGAGCAGTTCTTC
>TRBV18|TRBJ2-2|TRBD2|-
CASSPGAGNTGELFF
TGTGCCAGCTCACCCGGAGCGGGAAACACCGGGGAGCTGTTTTTT
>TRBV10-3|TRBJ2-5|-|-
CAISESIVGETQYF
TGTGCCATCAGTGAGTCTATTGTGGGAGAGACCCAGTACTTC
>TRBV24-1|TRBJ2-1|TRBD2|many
CATSDSSRREGRNEQFF
TGTGCCACCAGTGATTCCTCCCGCCGGGAGGGCCGAAATGAGCAGTTCTTC
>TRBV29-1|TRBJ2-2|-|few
CSVSIGAGELFF
TGCAGCGTTTCAATAGGGGCCGGGGAGCTGTTTTTT
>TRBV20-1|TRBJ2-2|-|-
CSQTFELTGELFF
TGCAGTCAGACGTTTGAGTTAACCGGGGAGCTGTTTTTT
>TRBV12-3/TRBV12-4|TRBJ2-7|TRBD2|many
CASSFVGGTYEQYF
TGTGCCAGCAGTTTCGTGGGGGGGACCTACGAGCAGTACTTC
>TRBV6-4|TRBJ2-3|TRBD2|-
CASSDSGGGVTDTQYF
TGTGCCAGCAGTGACTCGGGCGGGGGGGTCACAGATACGCAGTATTTT
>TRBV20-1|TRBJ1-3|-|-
CSARDWVGGTGNTIYF
TGCAGTGCTAGAGATTGGGTGGGGGGAACTGGAAACACCATATATTTT
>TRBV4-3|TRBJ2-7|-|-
CASSQEKIVSSYEQYF
TGCGCCAGCAGCCAAGAAAAAATAGTTAGCTCCTACGAGCAGTACTTC
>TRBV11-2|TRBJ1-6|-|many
CASSRQNNSPLHF
TGTGCCAGCAGCCGACAGAATAATTCACCCCTCCACTTT
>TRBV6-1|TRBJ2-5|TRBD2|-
CASSSGTSAQETQYF
TGTGCCAGCAGTTCCGGGACTAGCGCCCAAGAGACCCAGTACTTC
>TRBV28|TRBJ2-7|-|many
CASRLTGTPYEQYF
TGTGCCAGCAGACTCACAGGGACCCCCTACGAGCAGTACTTC
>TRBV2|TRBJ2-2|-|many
CASSSRAAANTGELFF
TGTGCCAGCAGCTCAAGGGCGGCGGCGAACACCGGGGAGCTGTTTTTT
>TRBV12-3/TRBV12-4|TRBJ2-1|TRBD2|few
CASSYPLAGSPNEQFF
TGTGCCAGCAGTTACCCACTAGCGGGAAGCCCCAATGAGCAGTTCTTC
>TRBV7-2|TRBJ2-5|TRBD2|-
CASSSSGKGETQYF
TGTGCCAGCAGCTCTAGCGGGAAAGGAGAGACCCAGTACTTC
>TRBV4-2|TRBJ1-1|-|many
CASSQVRRMNTEAFF
TGTGCCAGCAGCCAAGTTCGACGGATGAACACTGAAGCTTTCTTT
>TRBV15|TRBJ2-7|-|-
CATSSPNTVGEQYF
TGTGCCACCAGCAGTCCAAACACAGTGGGCGAGCAGTACTTC
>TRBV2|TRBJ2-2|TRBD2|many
CASRSSGGAFTGELFF
TGTGCCAGCAGGAGTAGCGGGGGGGCTTTCACCGGGGAGCTGTTTTTT
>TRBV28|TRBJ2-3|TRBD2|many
CASSNGGIADTQYF
TGTGCCAGCAGCAACGGGGGGATCGCAGATACGCAGTATTTT
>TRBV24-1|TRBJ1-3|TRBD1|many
CATSEPGQGSSGNTIYF
TGTGCCACCAGTGAACCGGGACAGGGGTCCTCTGGAAACACCATATATTTT
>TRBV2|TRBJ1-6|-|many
CASGVGQGNSPLHF
TGTGCCAGCGGGGTAGGGCAGGGTAATTCACCCCTCCACTTT
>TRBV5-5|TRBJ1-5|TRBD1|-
CASSEDRDGQPQHF
TGTGCCAGCAGCGAGGACAGGGACGGTCAGCCCCAGCATTTT